This T cell receptor beta chain was captured by sequencing in a study of CD8 T cells in ankylosing spondylitis. Germline CDR1 MNHEY, CDR2 SVGEGT. V lost 3 bases and J lost 5; bases outside the gene matches: 8. The CDR3 loop spans 16 amino acids. Using its own MiXCR run on the 5' RACE reads, TCRdb lists one record per CDR3 protein. The sample contains roughly 250,000 distinct CDR3 sequences, under 12% of which appear only once. At least ten counts were recorded for this clonotype. The TCR sequence derives from a male donor with ankylosing spondylitis or in good health (not recorded which). Sequencing was done on a sample of blood, either unsorted or a sorted T cell fraction (not recorded which). This rearrangement joins TRBV6-2 or TRBV6-3 to TRBJ2-1, with 9 bases matching TRBD2. The CDR3 here is CASSYASGRSNNEQFF. Written as DNA, the CDR3 is TGTGCCAGCAGTTATGCGAGCGGGAGGTCCAACAATGAGCAGTTCTTC.